The rows below give T cell receptor beta chains drawn from one sample of a study of blood T cell repertoires in COVID-19. The data were produced by immunoSEQ multiplex PCR, yet TCRdb's version contains in-frame clones alone and is incomplete. The sample contains 50,000 to 75,000 clones, about 87% of which appear only once. Sequenced material: peripheral blood. The receptors shown here come from a man aged 55 to 69 with acute or convalescent COVID-19. Both conserved end residues are part of each CDR3. A D gene is named only where the DNA matches it firmly. The size of a clone is reported for some rows only, either as once, few or many, or as a class for expanded clones.

d_gene	v_gene	j_gene	abundance	len	CDR3aa	CDR3nt
NA	TRBV9	TRBJ1-4	NA	15	CASSGRDTDNEKLFF	TGTGCCAGCAGCGGCCGGGACACAGATAATGAAAAACTGTTTTTT
NA	TRBV3-1/TRBV3-2	TRBJ1-2	NA	13	CASSHGGAGGYTF	TGTGCCAGCAGCCATGGGGGCGCGGGTGGCTACACCTTC
NA	TRBV19	TRBJ1-2	once	15	CASTSPGMVNYGYTF	TGTGCCAGTACCTCCCCAGGAATGGTTAACTATGGCTACACCTTC
NA	TRBV28	TRBJ1-5	once	16	CASSLGGGGRIQPQHF	TGTGCCAGCAGTTTAGGAGGTGGGGGCCGAATACAGCCCCAGCATTTT
NA	TRBV7-8	TRBJ1-1	NA	15	CASSYRRGLGTEAFF	TGTGCCAGCAGCTACCGGAGGGGTTTAGGCACTGAAGCTTTCTTT
TRBD1	TRBV18	TRBJ2-7	NA	15	CASSPDRGKVYEQYF	TGTGCCAGCTCACCGGACAGGGGGAAGGTCTACGAGCAGTACTTC
TRBD1	TRBV3-1/TRBV3-2	TRBJ1-1	once	17	CASSQDSGGGQGKGAFF	TGTGCCAGCAGCCAAGATTCGGGGGGAGGACAGGGAAAGGGAGCTTTCTTT
NA	TRBV7-3	TRBJ2-2	NA	14	CASSPLQGFGELFF	TGTGCCAGCAGCCCCTTACAGGGCTTCGGGGAGCTGTTTTTT
NA	TRBV27	TRBJ1-1	NA	15	CASRKTGPGNTEAFF	TGTGCCAGCAGGAAGACAGGCCCCGGGAACACTGAAGCTTTCTTT
TRBD1	TRBV6-6	TRBJ2-7	NA	12	CASRPGQGEQYF	TGTGCCAGCAGACCCGGACAGGGGGAGCAGTACTTC
TRBD1	TRBV18	TRBJ1-1	medium-sized	16	CASSPNRDRHNTEAFF	TGTGCCAGCTCACCAAACCGGGACAGACATAACACTGAAGCTTTCTTT
NA	TRBV2	TRBJ1-4	NA	14	CASSEGGLGEKLFF	TGTGCCAGCAGTGAGGGGGGTTTAGGGGAAAAACTGTTTTTT
TRBD1	TRBV6-2/TRBV6-3	TRBJ2-7	NA	16	CASSYSMGQTTYEQYF	TGTGCCAGCAGTTACTCGATGGGACAGACAACCTACGAGCAGTACTTC
TRBD1	TRBV5-5	TRBJ2-7	NA	13	CASSPGQGSEQYF	TGTGCCAGCAGCCCGGGACAGGGGTCCGAGCAGTACTTC
TRBD1	TRBV6-1	TRBJ1-5	NA	16	CASSGTGTGANQPQHF	TGTGCCAGCAGTGGAACCGGGACAGGGGCCAATCAGCCCCAGCATTTT
NA	TRBV21-1	TRBJ1-6	NA	16	CASISGYRDYNSPLHF	TGTGCCAGCATCAGTGGGTACCGGGACTATAATTCACCCCTCCACTTT
NA	TRBV27	TRBJ2-4	NA	15	CASSLSRVRKNIQYF	TGTGCCAGCAGTCTCTCTCGGGTCAGAAAAAACATTCAGTACTTC